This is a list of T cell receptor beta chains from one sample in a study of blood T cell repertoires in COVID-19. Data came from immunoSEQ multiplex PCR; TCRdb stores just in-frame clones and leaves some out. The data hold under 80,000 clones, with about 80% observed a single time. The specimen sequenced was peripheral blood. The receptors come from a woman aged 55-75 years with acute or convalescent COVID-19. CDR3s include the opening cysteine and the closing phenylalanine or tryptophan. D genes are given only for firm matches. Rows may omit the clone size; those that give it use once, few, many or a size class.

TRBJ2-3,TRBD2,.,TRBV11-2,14,CASSLGAGGGTQYF,TGTGCCAGCAGCTTAGGAGCGGGGGGAGGTACGCAGTATTTT
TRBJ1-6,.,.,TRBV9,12,CASSAGGSPLHF,TGTGCCAGCAGCGCCGGAGGGTCACCCCTCCACTTT
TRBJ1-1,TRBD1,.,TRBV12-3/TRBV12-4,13,CASRRQGNTEAFF,TGTGCCAGCAGAAGACAGGGAAACACTGAAGCTTTCTTT
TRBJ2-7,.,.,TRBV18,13,CASSPPGVVEQYF,TGTGCCAGCTCACCACCAGGGGTCGTGGAGCAGTACTTC
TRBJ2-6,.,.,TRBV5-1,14,CASGPGIGANVLTF,TGCGCCAGCGGACCCGGGATCGGGGCCAACGTCCTGACTTTC
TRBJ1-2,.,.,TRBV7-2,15,CASSLDGGAGRGYTF,TGTGCCAGCAGCTTAGATGGGGGGGCAGGACGAGGCTACACCTTC
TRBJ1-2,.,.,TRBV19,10,CASRMRGYTF,TGTGCCAGTAGGATGAGAGGCTACACCTTC
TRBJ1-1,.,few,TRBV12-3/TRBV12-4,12,CASSLDRTEAFF,TGTGCCAGCAGTCTGGACAGAACTGAAGCTTTCTTT
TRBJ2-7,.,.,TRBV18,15,CASSQRGGNLYEQYF,TGTGCCAGCTCACAAAGGGGCGGGAACCTCTACGAGCAGTACTTC
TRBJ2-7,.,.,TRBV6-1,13,CASSEGMNYEQYF,TGTGCCAGCAGTGAGGGCATGAACTACGAGCAGTACTTC
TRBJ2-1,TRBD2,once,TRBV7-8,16,CASSFGLARSYNEQFF,TGTGCCAGCAGCTTTGGACTAGCGAGGTCCTACAATGAGCAGTTCTTC
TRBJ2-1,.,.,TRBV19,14,CASNKEGSYNEQFF,TGTGCCAGTAATAAGGAGGGCTCCTACAATGAGCAGTTCTTC
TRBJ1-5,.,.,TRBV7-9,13,CASSRDWDQPQHF,TGTGCCAGCAGCCGAGACTGGGATCAGCCCCAGCATTTT
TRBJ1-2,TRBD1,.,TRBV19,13,CASRDRDSYGYTF,TGTGCCAGTAGGGACAGGGATTCCTATGGCTACACCTTC
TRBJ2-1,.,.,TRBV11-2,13,CASSSVGEDEQFF,TGTGCCAGCAGCTCCGTAGGGGAAGATGAGCAGTTCTTC
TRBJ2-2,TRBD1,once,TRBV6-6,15,CASSSRTGEAGELFF,TGTGCCAGCAGTTCCCGGACAGGTGAAGCCGGGGAGCTGTTTTTT
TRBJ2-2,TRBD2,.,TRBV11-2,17,CASSSLAGSTNTGELFF,TGTGCCAGCAGCTCCTTAGCGGGGAGCACGAACACCGGGGAGCTGTTTTTT
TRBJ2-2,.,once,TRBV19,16,CASSKWGPEGSGELFF,TGTGCCAGTAGTAAATGGGGACCGGAGGGGTCCGGGGAGCTGTTTTTT
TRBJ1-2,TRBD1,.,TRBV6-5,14,CASSATGGPYGYTF,TGTGCCAGCAGCGCCACAGGGGGGCCATATGGCTACACCTTC
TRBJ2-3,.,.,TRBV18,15,CASSRMTASSDTQYF,TGTGCCAGCTCACGTATGACAGCAAGTTCAGATACGCAGTATTTT
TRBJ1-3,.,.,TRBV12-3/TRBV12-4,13,CASSAGAGNTIYF,TGTGCCAGCAGCGCAGGGGCTGGAAACACCATATATTTT
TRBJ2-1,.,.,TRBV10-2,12,CASTGFGGEQFF,TGCGCCAGCACAGGTTTCGGGGGTGAGCAGTTCTTC
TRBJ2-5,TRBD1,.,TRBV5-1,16,CASSLAGDSKGETQYF,TGCGCCAGCAGCTTAGCAGGGGACAGTAAAGGGGAGACCCAGTACTTC
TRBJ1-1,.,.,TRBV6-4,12,CAVSREEAEAFF,TGTGCCGTCTCCCGGGAAGAAGCTGAAGCTTTCTTT
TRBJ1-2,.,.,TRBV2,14,CASSETGNMYGYTF,TGTGCCAGCAGTGAAACAGGGAATATGTATGGCTACACCTTC
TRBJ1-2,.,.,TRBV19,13,CASTPSGVVGYTF,TGTGCCAGTACCCCGTCGGGAGTGGTTGGCTACACCTTC
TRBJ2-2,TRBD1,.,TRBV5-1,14,CASSTQGANGELFF,TGCGCCAGCAGCACACAGGGGGCCAACGGGGAGCTGTTTTTT
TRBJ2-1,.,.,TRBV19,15,CASSFKSGGRNEQFF,TGTGCCAGTAGTTTTAAGTCCGGGGGAAGAAATGAGCAGTTCTTC
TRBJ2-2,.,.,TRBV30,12,CAWIGRAGELFF,TGTGCCTGGATAGGTCGGGCCGGGGAGCTGTTTTTT
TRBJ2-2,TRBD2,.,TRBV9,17,CASSPRTSVTNTGELFF,TGTGCCAGCAGCCCCCGGACTAGCGTAACGAACACCGGGGAGCTGTTTTTT
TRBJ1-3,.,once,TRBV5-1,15,CASSLGQVVGDTIYF,TGCGCCAGCAGCTTGGGACAGGTGGTCGGGGACACCATATATTTT
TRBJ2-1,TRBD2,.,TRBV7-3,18,CASSRKVGRGVSYNEQFF,TGTGCCAGCAGCCGCAAAGTTGGGCGGGGGGTATCATACAATGAGCAGTTCTTC
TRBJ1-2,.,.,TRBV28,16,CASSPGAARPLYGYTF,TGTGCCAGCAGTCCGGGAGCGGCCCGTCCCCTTTATGGCTACACCTTC
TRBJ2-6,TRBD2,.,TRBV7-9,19,CASSLAGLAGVAGANVLTF,TGTGCCAGCAGCTTAGCCGGACTAGCGGGGGTAGCTGGGGCCAACGTCCTGACTTTC
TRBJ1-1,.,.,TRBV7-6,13,CASSLRQDTEAFF,TGTGCCAGCAGCTTACGACAGGACACTGAAGCTTTCTTT
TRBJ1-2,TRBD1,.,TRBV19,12,CASSQGDYGYTF,TGTGCCAGTAGCCAGGGGGACTATGGCTACACCTTC
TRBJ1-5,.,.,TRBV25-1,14,CASSTGKGNQPQHF,TGTGCCAGCAGTACAGGGAAGGGCAATCAGCCCCAGCATTTT
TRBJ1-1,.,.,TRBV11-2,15,CASSLGARINTEAFF,TGTGCCAGCAGCCTAGGGGCCAGGATAAACACTGAAGCTTTCTTT
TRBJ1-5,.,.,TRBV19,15,CASSPPRGFNQPQHF,TGTGCCAGTAGTCCCCCGCGCGGGTTTAATCAGCCCCAGCATTTT
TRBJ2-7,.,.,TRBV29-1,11,CSVRDFGEQYF,TGCAGCGTGCGGGACTTTGGCGAGCAGTACTTC
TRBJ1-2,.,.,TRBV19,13,CASREAGNYGYTF,TGTGCCAGTAGGGAGGCGGGTAACTATGGCTACACCTTC
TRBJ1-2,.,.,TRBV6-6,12,CASSPTGYGYTF,TGTGCCAGCAGTCCCACTGGCTATGGCTACACCTTC